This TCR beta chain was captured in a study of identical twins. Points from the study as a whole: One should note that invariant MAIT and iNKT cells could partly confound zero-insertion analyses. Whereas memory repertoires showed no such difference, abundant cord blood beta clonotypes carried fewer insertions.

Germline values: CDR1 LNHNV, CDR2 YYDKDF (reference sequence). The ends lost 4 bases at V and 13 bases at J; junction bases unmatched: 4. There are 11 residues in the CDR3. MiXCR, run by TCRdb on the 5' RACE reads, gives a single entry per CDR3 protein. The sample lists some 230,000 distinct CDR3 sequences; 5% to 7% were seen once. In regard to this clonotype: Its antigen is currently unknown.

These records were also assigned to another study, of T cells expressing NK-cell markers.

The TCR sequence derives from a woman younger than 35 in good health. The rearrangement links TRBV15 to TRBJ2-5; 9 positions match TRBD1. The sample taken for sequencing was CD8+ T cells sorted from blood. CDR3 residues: CATSTGQGRYF. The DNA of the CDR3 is TGTGCCACCAGCACCGGACAGGGGAGGTACTTC.